This T cell receptor (beta chain) was observed in a study of shared clonotypes between healthy human individuals. Study information: Each donor's CD8 memory used one plate, CD8 naive two, each CD4 subset three.

The CDR3 runs 14 residues. CDR1 and CDR2 (germline): SGHTA, FQGNSA. With 5 bases removed from V and 5 bases from J, the gap between germline ends came to 13 bases. The table came from immunoSEQ multiplex PCR; TCRdb's copy has only in-frame clones and leaves some out. The data hold approximately 400,000 clones, with 90% to 98% observed a single time. This clone occurred once. The specimen was memory CD8+ T cells sorted from blood. Documented subset: CD45RO+ cells pooled with CCR7-negative TemRA cells. This clonotype was sampled from a man in his thirties or forties in good health. The rearrangement joins TRBV7-2 to TRBJ1-5; D uncertain. CDR3 sequence (DNA): TGTGCCAGCAGCCCTAACCGGGGTTATCAGCCCCAGCATTTT. Translated, it gives CASSPNRGYQPQHF. The full variable domain, with the rest looked up from reference TRBV7-2 and TRBJ1-5, is GAGVSQSPSNKVTEKGKDVELRCDPISGHTALYWYRQSLGQGLEFLIYFQGNSAPDKSGLPSDRFSAERTGGSVSTLTIQRTQQEDSAVYLCASSPNRGYQPQHFGDGTRLSIL.